The clone carrying this T cell receptor (beta chain) was counted between two and nine times. Its matching antigen is unknown. The sample originates from a study of cytotoxic CD8 clonotypes in ibrutinib-treated CLL. Study as a whole: Partial response was seen in roughly 24 patients and complete response in 2; after median approximately 68 months, around 15 stayed remitted, about 12 progressed. Study-level findings and limits: Pretreatment clonality was elevated relative to age-matched healthy donors and paralleled circulating CD8+ T-cell counts. Public clonotypes occurred uncommonly; on treatment, they contracted or remained stable.

Frozen-stored PBMCs produced 1.5 to 2.5 micrograms of genomic DNA for TCR beta libraries. Germline V gene sequence: CDR1 KGHSH, CDR2 LQKENI. Between the trimmed V and J ends, which lost 3 bases and 5 bases, there was a span of 16 bases. CDR3 size: 15 residues. Measured with immunoSEQ multiplex PCR; TCRdb has only the in-frame clones, and not every one. The table has 45,000 to 55,000 clones, roughly 50% seen once. The chain has TRBV18 and TRBJ1-1; D may be TRBD1 (5 bases). The sequencing used PBMCs, collected after 12 months of ibrutinib treatment. This receptor was obtained from a human donor with chronic lymphocytic leukemia. The CDR3 spells CASSPESGGRTEAFF. CDR3 bases: TGTGCCAGCTCACCGGAATCTGGGGGACGGACTGAAGCTTTCTTT.